The rows below give T cell receptor beta chains drawn from one sample of a study of cytomegalovirus exposure and HLA in healthy donors. The table came from immunoSEQ multiplex PCR; TCRdb's copy has only in-frame clones and leaves some out. Of 150,000 to 250,000 clones in the sample, approximately 85% were seen once. The sample comprised PBMCs. These receptor sequences come from a woman in her fifties or sixties in good health and CMV-seronegative. Each CDR3 is given with its conserved first and last residue. Each record gives: V gene, J gene, CDR3 protein.

>TRBV19|TRBJ1-5
CASSIYRGPSQPQHF
>TRBV11-3|TRBJ1-1
CASSLGEYTEAFF
>TRBV28|TRBJ1-2
CASSQPRANYGYTF
>TRBV7-2|TRBJ2-7
CASSLVSGSYEQYF
>TRBV2|TRBJ2-5
CASSESRHNQETQYF
>TRBV25-1|TRBJ2-7
CASSEGLAIDEQYF
>TRBV28|TRBJ1-2
CASSLGQNYGYTF
>TRBV11-2|TRBJ1-5
CASSLDPGDQPQHF
>TRBV28|TRBJ2-3
CASRGTSGRWGTDTQYF
>TRBV5-8|TRBJ2-3
CASSLDVGGVAFTDTQYF
>TRBV5-4|TRBJ1-1
CASSLASGTGNTEAFF
>TRBV5-1|TRBJ1-5
CASRVGGESNQPQHF
>TRBV6-5|TRBJ1-2
CASRRGQAYYGYTF
>TRBV5-1|TRBJ2-1
CASSDGAGLYNEQFF
>TRBV5-1|TRBJ2-1
CAARASGSGGEQFF
>TRBV19|TRBJ1-1
CASSIRGRPNTEAFF
>TRBV29-1|TRBJ2-3
CSVDGLMSTDTQYF
>TRBV19|TRBJ2-7
CASSIGGQGAYEQYF
>TRBV7-8|TRBJ2-5
CASSLARSLRGRETQYF
>TRBV5-8|TRBJ2-1
CASNFFSGFSYNEQFF
>TRBV11-3|TRBJ1-1
CASKLGGTGTEAFF
>TRBV7-9|TRBJ1-2
CASSLKGQGYGYTF
>TRBV6-4|TRBJ1-5
CASSDSSHEDSNQPQHF
>TRBV6-5|TRBJ1-1
CASRLGQGRAAEAFF
>TRBV19|TRBJ1-2
CASSTSPQGYGYTF
>TRBV27|TRBJ1-1
CASSLMGSEAFF